The 15 T cell receptor beta chains given below trace back to one sample, sequenced in a study of radiotherapy plus CTLA-4 blockade in lung cancer. The assay was immunoSEQ multiplex PCR, and TCRdb's table has in-frame clones only and misses some. This table has under 50,000 clones, approximately 83% appearing once. Sequenced here: peripheral blood, sampled from a patient treated with radiotherapy plus ipilimumab. The receptors stem from a human donor with non-small cell lung cancer whose response to radiotherapy plus ipilimumab could not be evaluated.

This clone was recorded once. V usage is TRBV5-6 and J usage is TRBJ2-1; possible D gene TRBD1, 5 bases. CDR3 length: 15 amino acids. V lost 6 bases, J lost 5 bases, and 18 bases lay in between. The germline gives CDR1 SGHDT, CDR2 YYEEEE. The CDR3 spells CASNHRNLPNNEQFF. The CDR3 bases are TGTGCCAGCAACCACAGGAACCTCCCCAACAATGAGCAGTTCTTC.

The genes are TRBV28 and TRBJ1-3; TRBD1 aligns across 8 bases. The CDR3 runs 15 residues. Trimming at V came to 3 bases and at J to 9 bases, leaving 10 bases not matched to a gene. Germline V gives CDR1 MDHEN, CDR2 SYDVKM. CDR3 sequence reads: CASSFSTTGARTIYF. DNA of the CDR3: TGTGCCAGCAGTTTCTCAACGACAGGGGCCCGCACCATATATTTT. Drawing the rest from reference TRBV28 and TRBJ1-3, the complete variable domain is DVKVTQSSRYLVKRTGEKVFLECVQDMDHENMFWYRQDPGLGLRLIYFSYDVKMKEKGDIPEGYSVSREKKERFSLILESASTNQTSMYLCASSFSTTGARTIYFGEGSWLTVV.

This clone was seen a single time. The rearrangement uses TRBV7-9 and TRBJ2-1; a possible D gene is TRBD1 (6 bases). The germline gives CDR1 SEHNR, CDR2 FQNEAQ (reference sequence). This CDR3 has 15 residues. The V and J ends lost 4 bases and 2 bases respectively, with 12 bases between them. The CDR3, as DNA: TGTGCCAGCAGCTCACCCAGGGGCCCCTACAATGAGCAGTTCTTC. It yields the protein CASSSPRGPYNEQFF.

This sequence joins TRBV19 and TRBJ2-2; D perhaps matches TRBD2 (6 bases). The V gene lost 2 bases and the J gene lost 6 bases, with 16 bases spanning the gap. Germline assignment: CDR1 LNHDA and CDR2 SQIVND (reference sequence). The CDR3 totals 16 residues. The CDR3 is CASSISGARTPGELFF. CDR3 in DNA: TGTGCCAGTAGTATATCGGGAGCCCGAACACCCGGGGAGCTGTTTTTT.

The CDR3 loop reads CASSLPRTSGVETQYF. In nucleotides, the CDR3 is TGTGCCAGCAGTCTACCTAGGACTAGCGGGGTTGAGACGCAGTATTTT. The chain joins TRBV28 to TRBJ2-3; 12 bases fit TRBD2. CDR1 is MDHEN and CDR2 is SYDVKM in the germline V gene. The CDR3 loop spans 16 amino acids. V trimming: 5 bases; J trimming: 9 bases; junction bases outside the gene matches: 12.

J is TRBJ1-1 and V is TRBV28, with a possible D match to TRBD1 (5 bases). This CDR3 spans 15 amino acids. Germline lookup yields CDR1 MDHEN and CDR2 SYDVKM. The V end was cut by 2 bases, the J end by 3 bases, with 13 bases between. Written as DNA, the CDR3 is TGTGCCAGCAGTTTACCCCGGGACTACGACACTGAAGCTTTCTTT. This sequence encodes CASSLPRDYDTEAFF. The full variable domain, its missing parts supplied by reference TRBV28 and TRBJ1-1, is DVKVTQSSRYLVKRTGEKVFLECVQDMDHENMFWYRQDPGLGLRLIYFSYDVKMKEKGDIPEGYSVSREKKERFSLILESASTNQTSMYLCASSLPRDYDTEAFFGQGTRLTVV.

The chain is built from TRBV6-5 and TRBJ1-2; D remains unclear. The V end lost 6 bases, the J end lost 5 bases, and 10 bases lay between the germline ends. CDR1 is MNHEY, CDR2 SVGAGI, per germline. This CDR3 contains 12 residues. CDR3 sequence reads: CASSGTGYGYTF. For the CDR3, the DNA is TGTGCCAGCAGCGGAACGGGGTATGGCTACACCTTC.

J is TRBJ2-1 and V is TRBV23-1; 7 bases match TRBD1. TRBV23-1 is recorded as an ORF, its role being uncertain. Trimming removed 3 bases from V and 1 base from J; junction bases left unmatched: 3. The CDR3 sequence is 15 residues long. The CDR3 loop reads CASSHPTGSYNEQFF. CDR3 DNA: TGCGCCAGCAGTCACCCGACAGGGTCCTACAATGAGCAGTTCTTC.

This sequence joins TRBV10-3 and TRBJ2-5; maybe TRBD2 (5 bases). The closer fit of TRBJ2-7 to the DNA end suggests the J call may be wrong. The CDR3 runs 14 residues. The germline V gene encodes CDR1 ENHRY and CDR2 SYGVKD. Written as DNA, the CDR3 is TGTGCCATCAGTGACGTTGGCAGCGGCTACGAGCAGTACTTC. Protein product: CAISDVGSGYEQYF.

The chain combines TRBV6-5 with TRBJ1-6; tentatively, D is TRBD1 (5 bases). V gave up 4 bases and J gave up 4 bases, with 8 bases separating them. This CDR3 region has 14 residues. The germline gives CDR1 MNHEY, CDR2 SVGAGI. CDR3 region: CASSLTAYNSPLHF. CDR3 sequence (DNA): TGTGCCAGCAGTTTGACAGCTTATAATTCACCCCTCCACTTT.

This clone was seen only once. The V call is TRBV6-1, the J call TRBJ1-1; tentative D call: TRBD1 (5 bases). This CDR3 spans 14 amino acids. The germline V gene has CDR1 MNHNS and CDR2 SASEGT. V was clipped by 2 bases and J by 1 base, with 8 bases between them. In DNA form, the CDR3 reads TGTGCCAGCAGTGAAAGGGGTGGGAACACTGAAGCTTTCTTT. It is translated as CASSERGGNTEAFF.

This chain links TRBV15 with TRBJ1-1; 7 bases agree with TRBD1. Trimming took 8 bases from V and 1 from J; bases not matched to a gene: 7. There are 14 residues in the CDR3. Germline values: CDR1 LNHNV, CDR2 YYDKDF (reference sequence). The CDR3 DNA is TGTGCCACCGCCCGTGGGACAGCGAACACTGAAGCTTTCTTT. Its translation is CATARGTANTEAFF.

The chain recombines TRBV7-8 with TRBJ2-1; 7 nucleotides match TRBD1. Germline assignment: CDR1 SGHVS and CDR2 FQNEAQ. This CDR3 has 14 residues. J lost 4 bases, V lost 8 bases, and 8 bases had no gene match. The CDR3 DNA follows: TGTGCCAGCCACCCCGGGACAGATTACAATGAGCAGTTCTTC. It translates to CASHPGTDYNEQFF.

This clone was observed once. The rearrangement links TRBV15 to TRBJ2-3, with TRBD1 matching over 9 bases. The germline gives CDR1 LNHNV, CDR2 YYDKDF (reference sequence). The trim removed 3 bases at V and 4 bases at J, leaving 5 bases unmatched. The CDR3 covers 15 residues. CDR3 loop: CATSRDRGVADTQYF. The CDR3 DNA reads as TGTGCCACCAGCAGGGACAGGGGAGTCGCAGATACGCAGTATTTT.

The chain uses TRBV6-1 and TRBJ1-2; TRBD1 agrees at 11 bases. V was clipped by 1 base and J by 4 bases; unmatched bases: 2. From germline, CDR1 is MNHNS and CDR2 SASEGT. The length of the CDR3 is 15 residues. The CDR3 region is CASSEGTGGAYGYTF. CDR3 sequence (DNA): TGTGCCAGCAGTGAAGGGACAGGGGGCGCCTATGGCTACACCTTC.